Each of the 16 T cell receptor beta chains below was sequenced from the same sample in a study of T cells in Graves' hyperthyroidism and ophthalmopathy. What was amplified from RNA transcripts were TCR beta CDR3 regions. First-round RT-PCR with HTBI primers amplified the TCR CDR3 region. TCRdb fed the multiplex PCR reads into MiXCR, producing one record per CDR3 protein. This table has roughly 250,000 distinct CDR3 sequences, over 15% appearing once. The sequenced sample consisted of blood. The receptors were sampled from a woman aged 18-29 years with Graves' ophthalmopathy.

This clonotype was counted at least ten times. The chain joins TRBV18 to TRBJ1-1; D gene ambiguous. This CDR3 has 11 residues. Germline V gene lookup returns CDR1 KGHSH and CDR2 LQKENI. V was cut by 2 bases and J by 7 bases, with 5 bases left in between. The chain's CDR3 is CASSPGIEAFF. In DNA form, the CDR3 reads TGTGCCAGCTCACCAGGGATTGAAGCTTTCTTT.

This clonotype was seen many times. The CDR3 here is CASSSRVLAEAFF. The DNA for the CDR3 is TGTGCCAGCAGTTCCAGGGTGTTGGCTGAAGCTTTCTTT. The chain employs TRBV6-1 and TRBJ1-1; D perhaps matches TRBD1 (5 bases). Germline V gene sequence: CDR1 MNHNS, CDR2 SASEGT. Deletions cut 5 bases from V and 6 bases from J, with 13 bases between. There are 13 residues in the CDR3.

This clonotype was counted a few times. The V gene is TRBV19, the J gene TRBJ1-5, with TRBD1 identical over 7 bases. J lost 1 base, V lost 1 base, and 1 base had no gene match. The CDR3 runs 15 residues. Per germline, CDR1 LNHDA and CDR2 SQIVND (reference sequence). The DNA of the CDR3 is TGTGCCAGTAGTATAGGGACAGGCAGCAATCAGCCCCAGCATTTT. This codes for CASSIGTGSNQPQHF. Full variable domain (remainder filled in from reference TRBV19 and TRBJ1-5): DGGITQSPKYLFRKEGQNVTLSCEQNLNHDAMYWYRQDPGQGLRLIYYSQIVNDFQKGDIAEGYSVSREKKESFPLTVTSAQKNPTAFYLCASSIGTGSNQPQHFGDGTRLSIL.

This clonotype has a count of ten or more. CDR3 region: CASSFLPGAGDRETQYF. In DNA form, the CDR3 reads TGTGCCAGCAGCTTCCTACCAGGTGCGGGGGACCGGGAGACCCAGTACTTC. This chain connects TRBV7-9 to TRBJ2-5; TRBD2 matches at 7 bases. Per germline, CDR1 SEHNR and CDR2 FQNEAQ (reference sequence). J was trimmed by 5 bases and V by 3 bases; bases with no gene match: 15. The CDR3 loop spans 17 amino acids.

This clonotype was found many times. J is TRBJ2-2 and V is TRBV9; TRBD2 agrees at 9 bases. The germline gives CDR1 SGDLS, CDR2 YYNGEE. With 0 bases clipped from V and 3 bases from J, the junction kept 9 bases outside the gene matches. The CDR3 length is 18 residues. The CDR3 loop reads CASSVDPPSGTYTGELFF. The CDR3 DNA reads TGTGCCAGCAGCGTAGACCCCCCTAGCGGGACTTACACCGGGGAGCTGTTTTTT.

This clonotype was detected ten times or more. The CDR3: CASRLDSLSYEQYF. DNA for the CDR3: TGTGCCAGCAGACTAGACAGCCTCTCCTACGAGCAGTACTTC. The rearrangement links TRBV6-1 to TRBJ2-7; D tentatively fits TRBD1 or TRBD2 (5 bases each). Germline assignment: CDR1 MNHNS and CDR2 SASEGT. The CDR3 loop spans 14 amino acids. V dropped 6 bases and J dropped 0 bases, with 12 bases sitting between them.

This clonotype was observed at least ten times. The gene calls are TRBV18 and TRBJ2-1, with a weak D call TRBD2 (5 bases). Germline V gene sequence: CDR1 KGHSH, CDR2 LQKENI. V was pared by 3 bases and J by 4 bases, with 13 bases between. The CDR3 has 15 residues. The CDR3 loop reads CASSPTGIQYNEQFF. DNA of the CDR3: TGTGCCAGCTCACCTACCGGGATCCAGTACAATGAGCAGTTCTTC.

The sample holds a few counts of this clonotype. The V call is TRBV10-2, the J call TRBJ1-1; 8 bases align to TRBD1. Losses at the gene ends were 6 bases for V and 4 bases for J; bases not matched to a gene: 10. CDR3 length: 15 residues. CDR1 is WSHSY, CDR2 SAAADI, per germline. The CDR3 DNA follows: TGCGCCAGCAGCTTTCCTGGGCAGGGGGCCACTGAAGCTTTCTTT. Residues: CASSFPGQGATEAFF.

This clonotype was recorded many times. The V and J genes are TRBV28 and TRBJ2-1; D uncertain. The CDR3 extends over 12 amino acids. Germline assignment: CDR1 MDHEN and CDR2 SYDVKM. The V end was cut by 3 bases, the J end by 5 bases, with 5 bases between. The CDR3 reads CASSLYHNEQFF. The CDR3 DNA sequence: TGTGCCAGCAGTTTGTATCACAATGAGCAGTTCTTC.

The chain joins TRBV11-3 to TRBJ2-1; 8 bases line up with TRBD2. J gave up 0 bases and V 5 bases, and 6 bases lay outside the gene matches. This CDR3 region has 16 residues. Germline V CDR1 and CDR2: SGHNT, YENEEA. This chain's CDR3 is CASSPASGSSYNEQFF. The CDR3 bases are TGTGCCAGCAGCCCGGCCAGCGGGAGCTCCTACAATGAGCAGTTCTTC.

This clonotype was recorded many times. The J gene is TRBJ2-7, the V gene TRBV12-5, with D possibly TRBD1 on 6 matching bases. The germline V gene encodes CDR1 LGHNT and CDR2 FRNRAP. Between the trimmed V and J ends, which lost 4 bases and 0 bases, there was a span of 7 bases. The CDR3 loop spans 13 amino acids. The CDR3 DNA is TGTGCTAGTGGTTCGGACAGCTCCTACGAGCAGTACTTC. Its translation: CASGSDSSYEQYF.

CDR3 region: CASQETGLDGYTF. Written as DNA, the CDR3 is TGTGCCAGCCAGGAGACAGGACTAGATGGCTACACCTTC. This chain links TRBV4-2 with TRBJ1-2, with D perhaps matching TRBD1 (6 bases). The V gene lost 8 bases and the J gene lost 6 bases, with 16 bases spanning the gap. The CDR3 sequence is 13 residues long. Germline CDR1 LGHNA, CDR2 YNFKEQ.

This clonotype has a count of ten or more. The V call is TRBV14, the J call TRBJ2-2; 7 nucleotides align to TRBD1. The CDR3 sequence is 13 residues long. The ends lost 4 bases at V and 7 bases at J; junction bases unmatched: 3. The germline V gene has CDR1 SGHDN and CDR2 FVKESK. The CDR3 sequence is CASSLRTGGELFF. The CDR3 DNA is TGTGCCAGCAGCCTTCGGACAGGCGGGGAGCTGTTTTTT.

This clonotype appeared many times. The genes are TRBV27 and TRBJ1-2, with no clear D. The CDR3 has 14 residues. The V gene's germline CDR1 is MNHEY and CDR2 SMNVEV (reference sequence). The V end was cut by 2 bases, the J end by 3 bases, with 10 bases between. CDR3 protein: CASSLGNGDYGYTF. The CDR3, as DNA: TGTGCCAGCAGTTTAGGTAACGGGGACTATGGCTACACCTTC.

V usage is TRBV9 and J usage is TRBJ2-1; D is uncertain. CDR3 size: 18 residues. Germline V gene sequence: CDR1 SGDLS, CDR2 YYNGEE. V was trimmed by 3 bases and J by 1 base, leaving 20 bases between them. The CDR3 protein is CASSATLTGGNSYNEQFF. As DNA, the CDR3 is TGTGCCAGCAGCGCCACCCTTACTGGCGGCAATTCCTACAATGAGCAGTTCTTC.

This clonotype was seen repeatedly, ten times or more. This chain links TRBV29-1 with TRBJ2-3, with D unresolved. The CDR3 is 12 residues long. V lost 7 bases and J lost 6, with 14 bases in between. Germline CDR1 SQVTM, CDR2 ANQGSEA. DNA for the CDR3: TGCAGCGCACTACGCAGCCGGGATACGCAGTATTTT. Protein: CSALRSRDTQYF.